This T cell receptor beta chain emerged from a study of T cells in Graves' hyperthyroidism and ophthalmopathy. Study at large: Peripheral blood was secured at the point of initial diagnosis, before any treatment.

It was RNA transcripts that yielded the amplified TCR beta CDR3 regions. The primer set for the first-round RT-PCR of the TCR CDR3 was HTBI. TCRdb called the multiplex PCR reads again in MiXCR, with one record for every CDR3 protein. This sample has under 450,000 distinct CDR3 sequences; approximately 14% occur once, and the top ten carry approximately 7.5%. The CDR3 is 13 residues long. Trimming cost V 5 bases and J 0 bases, with 7 bases left between them. Germline V gene data show CDR1 as KGHDR and CDR2 as SFDVKD. There are many counts of this clonotype. The sample consisted of blood. The TCR comes from a woman under 30 with Graves' hyperthyroidism. The chain recombines TRBV24-1 with TRBJ2-7; weak D call: TRBD1 (5 bases). The DNA of the CDR3 is TGTGCCACCAGTGGACAGTACTCCTACGAGCAGTACTTC. Translated, it gives CATSGQYSYEQYF.